The 12 T cell receptor beta chains reported below all come from one sample, sequenced in a study of long-term antiretroviral therapy in people with HIV. Runs used v3.0 of the immunoSEQ assay and were done at survey level. Data came from immunoSEQ multiplex PCR; TCRdb stores just in-frame clones and leaves some out. The data contain just under 35,000 clones, roughly 85% of them singletons. The material was unsorted PBMCs, obtained approximately 2.9 years before starting antiretroviral therapy. Source of these receptors: a woman between 25 and 40 years old with HIV.

The V and J genes are TRBV7-2 and TRBJ2-2; tentative D call: TRBD2 (6 bases). The CDR3 is 18 amino acids. Trimming took 5 bases from V and 2 from J, leaving 21 bases between them. Germline values: CDR1 SGHTA, CDR2 FQGNSA. CDR3 bases: TGTGCCAGCAGCCCTACCCGGAAGCCGGGGGTAAACACCGGGGAGCTGTTTTTT. Translated: CASSPTRKPGVNTGELFF.

This chain uses TRBV5-1 with TRBJ2-5, with 9 nucleotides matching TRBD1. The trim removed 6 bases at V and 2 bases at J, leaving 17 bases unmatched. The CDR3 has 18 amino acids. The germline gives CDR1 SGHRS, CDR2 YFSETQ. CDR3 DNA sequence: TGCGCCAGCAAGCCGTTGTGGCCGCCCGGGACAGGGCAAGAGACCCAGTACTTC. Amino acids: CASKPLWPPGTGQETQYF. Combining the CDR3 with reference TRBV5-1 and TRBJ2-5 gives the whole variable domain KAGVTQTPRYLIKTRGQQVTLSCSPISGHRSVSWYQQTPGQGLQFLFEYFSETQRNKGNFPGRFSGRQFSNSRSEMNVSTLELGDSALYLCASKPLWPPGTGQETQYFGPGTRLLVL.

Only one count was recorded for this clone. The V call is TRBV30, the J call TRBJ1-2; possibly TRBD1 for D (6 bases). Germline-derived CDR1 and CDR2 are GTSNPN and SVGIG (reference sequence). The CDR3 has 13 amino acids. V lost 4 bases, J lost 6 bases, and 15 bases lay in between. The CDR3, as DNA: TGTGCCTGGAAGGCGGGAAGGGGGGATGGCTACACCTTC. It is translated as CAWKAGRGDGYTF.

This rearrangement joins TRBV5-4 to TRBJ2-3; D is possibly TRBD2 (6 bases). This CDR3 has 13 amino acids. V was cut by 4 bases and J by 3 bases, with 9 bases left in between. Germline V gene lookup returns CDR1 SGHNT and CDR2 YYREEE (reference sequence). The CDR3 protein is CASSIAGTDTQYF. In nucleotides, the CDR3 is TGTGCCAGCAGCATCGCGGGGACAGATACGCAGTATTTT.

J is TRBJ2-4 and V is TRBV7-3; D gene uncertain. Trimming pared 5 bases from V and 1 base from J, leaving 6 bases between. This CDR3 has 13 residues. Germline assignment: CDR1 SGHTA and CDR2 FQGTGA. CDR3 sequence (DNA): TGTGCCAGCAGCCTTACCGCCAAAAACATTCAGTACTTC. Translating it yields CASSLTAKNIQYF.

CDR3 amino acids: CASSPLFNQPQHF. For the CDR3, the DNA is TGCGCCAGCAGCCCCCTTTTTAATCAGCCCCAGCATTTT. The V call is TRBV4-1, the J call TRBJ1-5; no clear D. The length of the CDR3 is 13 residues. CDR1 is MGHRA, CDR2 YSYEKL, per germline. The V end was cut by 4 bases, the J end by 4 bases, with 8 bases between.

This chain connects TRBV4-2 to TRBJ1-5; the D gene is possibly TRBD1 (6 bases). CDR1 and CDR2 (germline): LGHNA, YNFKEQ. This CDR3 comprises 16 residues. V was trimmed by 0 bases and J by 6 bases, leaving 15 bases between them. CDR3 sequence reads: CASSQDHRDQVQPQHF. Here the CDR3 DNA reads TGTGCCAGCAGCCAAGATCACAGGGATCAGGTTCAGCCCCAGCATTTT.

This chain uses TRBV19 with TRBJ1-1, with D possibly being TRBD1 (6 bases). Per the germline V gene, CDR1 is LNHDA and CDR2 is SQIVND (reference sequence). V was clipped by 4 bases and J by 0 bases, with 18 bases between them. The CDR3 sequence is 17 residues long. CDR3 DNA sequence: TGTGCCAGTAGTACCCCCTTTATGACAGGAATGAACACTGAAGCTTTCTTT. Amino acid sequence: CASSTPFMTGMNTEAFF.

This rearrangement joins TRBV5-1 to TRBJ1-6; no definite D call. Trimming pared 0 bases from V and 6 bases from J, leaving 7 bases between. There are 14 residues in the CDR3. Germline V gene data show CDR1 as SGHRS and CDR2 as YFSETQ. Here the CDR3 reads CASSLDSFNSPLHF. The CDR3, as DNA: TGCGCCAGCAGCTTGGACAGCTTTAATTCACCCCTCCACTTT.

The V gene is TRBV7-2, the J gene TRBJ2-2; TRBD2 agrees at 7 bases. Germline V CDR1 and CDR2: SGHTA, FQGNSA. With 1 base clipped from V and 5 bases from J, the junction kept 4 bases outside the gene matches. The CDR3 sequence is 15 residues long. In nucleotides, the CDR3 is TGTGCCAGCAGCTTAGAATGGGGGGGGACCGGGGAGCTGTTTTTT. Translating it yields CASSLEWGGTGELFF.

This sequence joins TRBV7-9 and TRBJ1-5, with D uncertain. The CDR3 has 14 residues. Trimming stripped 3 bases from V and 4 bases from J, with 10 bases between. The germline V gene has CDR1 SEHNR and CDR2 FQNEAQ (reference sequence). CDR3: CASSFLGLNQPQHF. CDR3 DNA sequence: TGTGCCAGCAGCTTTCTGGGGTTAAATCAGCCCCAGCATTTT.

V usage is TRBV6-6 and J usage is TRBJ2-7; the D is unclear. Germline loops: CDR1 MNHNY, CDR2 SVGAGI (reference sequence). Deletions cut 0 bases from V and 1 base from J, with 4 bases between. The CDR3 is made up of 13 amino acids. CDR3 loop: CASSYSGSYEQYF. The CDR3 region has the DNA TGTGCCAGCAGTTACTCGGGATCCTACGAGCAGTACTTC.